This TCR beta chain was captured in a study of shared clonotypes between healthy human individuals (dated by TCRdb to 2019 to 2021). At the level of the whole study: Three men and two women, aged 18 to 49 years, made up the cohort. For each donor, CD4 naive and CD4 memory were each run on three plates, CD8 naive on two plates, and CD8 memory on one plate. Different laboratories and diverse techniques were used to prepare libraries and sequence TCR repertoires, to increase sequencing depth and limit assay-specific biases. To estimate repertoire size and how much clonotypes are shared between individuals, the study performed deep sequencing of blood TCR repertoires from a few healthy adults. Leukapheresis yielded between about 0.94 and 9 billion PBMCs per donor. What the study reported, not specific to this receptor: Around 5% of naive CD4, 3.5% of naive CD8, roughly 2.4% of memory CD4, and around 0.4% of memory CD8 clonotypes were shared across a few donors. Naive subsets generally had larger estimated clonotype richness than memory subsets did. Pairwise subsampling indicated that sequencing depth was expected to affect the degree of clonotype sharing among donors. Incomplete sequencing was indicated by rarefaction of sorted-subset datasets, despite the large sequencing depth. Only blood was sampled, and tissue TCR repertoires likely differ from those in blood. The genetic and exposure-history diversity represented was limited by the small number of donors. Compared with non-shared clonotypes, the clonotypes found in all four sorted-subset donors had higher generation probabilities.

The donors were healthy, HIV-negative adults with no recently reported acute infections or vaccinations. Every donor was a Caucasian adult residing in Nashville, Tennessee, USA. CD4+ T cells were enriched through magnetic negative selection, after which naive cells were positively selected on CD45RA and the remaining negative fraction served as the memory subset. After blood collection by leukapheresis, PBMCs were isolated using Ficoll-Histopaque density gradient centrifugation and then cryopreserved in the vapor phase of liquid nitrogen. Purity and quantity of every magnetically sorted T cell population were checked by analytical flow cytometry. Genomic DNA was isolated from each sorted fraction and quantified by UV absorbance on a Nanodrop 2000c. The junction carries 11 bases between V and J, which are trimmed by 1 base and 0 bases respectively. The germline V gene (reference sequence) provides CDR1 SGHNT and CDR2 YYREEE. Counted from cysteine to phenylalanine, this CDR3 has 16 amino acids. CDR3 DNA is the only sequence kept; it has 48 bases, read in frame from the first base.

TCR CDR3 regions were amplified from genomic DNA by multiplex PCR using the deep immunoSEQ assay. Extracted genomic DNA from each cell subset was spread evenly across all wells of several immunoSEQ 96-well plates, with each plate serving as a replicate. For sorted subsets, roughly 200 ng of genomic DNA, equivalent to 25,000 to 35,000 T cell genomes, went into each replicate PCR. Purified libraries were measured with a Qubit 3.0 fluorometer, size-checked on a Bioanalyzer 2100, and measured again with the KAPA Library Quantification kit. A separate single-read 150-cycle Illumina NextSeq 550 flow cell was used to sequence each immunoSEQ 96-well plate. On the authors' methods: The immunoSEQ output contained only junctional sequences without quality scores, so filtering could not match that applied to full-length reads. To assign V/J genes and CDR3, sequences were annotated using PyIR, a Python wrapper for IgBLAST v1.9, with IMGT germline references. Reads were removed for weak V/J assignments (E-value above 1e-6), missing CDR3, stop codons, out-of-frame junctions, or ambiguous translated residues. A V3J clonotype was defined by an identical inferred V gene, J gene, and CDR3 amino acid sequence. Percentage overlap between repertoires was computed as shared unique clonotypes divided by the size of the smaller repertoire. Repertoire richness was assessed with RTK rarefaction, the Chao1 estimator, and Recon v2.1 estimates of unobserved clonotypes. Generation probabilities were computed with OLGA for all TCRbeta clonotypes obtained by the gDNA method from four donors. TCRdb stores this immuneACCESS table with in-frame sequences only. Part of the clones is absent; in the studies checked, under half of the shortfall reflects unresolved V genes, and no reason is known for the rest. The V and J calls and clone size come from that table; D and trimming were worked out from the DNA. In all, the sample holds approximately 2.3 million clones, and more than 85% of those were seen once. The ten largest account for around 0.4% of the sample.

Concerning this clone: The antigen this receptor binds is unknown. There are no base qualities to consult, and no much larger clone falls within one base.

The sequence was collected from a man between 18 and 35 years old in good health. Some clones in this sample may be carry-over from other donors' samples. The sequence links TRBV5-4 to TRBJ2-4; matching of 6 bases hints at TRBD2 as the D gene. Source material: naive CD4+ T cells from PBMCs. The cell subset or site label on this specimen signifies: CD45RA+ positively selected. This receptor has the CDR3 CASSLFGGLAKNIQYF. The DNA reads TGTGCCAGCAGCTTGTTCGGGGGATTAGCCAAAAACATTCAGTACTTC.